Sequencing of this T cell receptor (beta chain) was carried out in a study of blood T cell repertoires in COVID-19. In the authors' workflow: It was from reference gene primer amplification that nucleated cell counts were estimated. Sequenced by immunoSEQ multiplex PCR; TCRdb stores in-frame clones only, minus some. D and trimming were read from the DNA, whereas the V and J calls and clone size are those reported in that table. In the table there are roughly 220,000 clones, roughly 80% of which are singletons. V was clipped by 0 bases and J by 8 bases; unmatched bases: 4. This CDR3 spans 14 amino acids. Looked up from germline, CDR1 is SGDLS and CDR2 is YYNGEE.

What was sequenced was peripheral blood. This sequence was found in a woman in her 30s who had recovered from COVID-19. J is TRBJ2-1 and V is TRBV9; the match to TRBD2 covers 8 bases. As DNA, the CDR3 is TGTGCCAGCAGCGTAGCGGGAGGGATATATGAGCAGTTCTTC. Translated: CASSVAGGIYEQFF. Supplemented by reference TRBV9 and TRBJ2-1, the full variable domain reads DSGVTQTPKHLITATGQRVTLRCSPRSGDLSVYWYQQSLDQGLQFLIQYYNGEERAKGNILERFSAQQFPDLHSELNLSSLELGDSALYFCASSVAGGIYEQFFGPGTRLTVL.